The 10 T cell receptor beta chains presented below share a single source sample, sequenced in a study of CD8+ T cells in alopecia areata (dated by TCRdb to the late 2010s). The time point label, as the study defines it: more than three weeks on oral tofacitinib. The treatment or condition tag for this specimen amounts to: oral pan-JAK inhibitor, 5-10 mg twice daily. The library was generated by the immunoSEQ multiplex PCR assay. For TCR sequencing, RNA was extracted from every sample and reverse transcribed into cDNA to serve as template. Entries here come from immuneACCESS through TCRdb and include only in-frame sequences with V and J called. Some clones fail to appear in such tables; in the studies checked, an unresolved V gene covers under half of the shortfall, and the cause of the remainder is unknown. This sample has approximately 150,000 clones in its table, and roughly 86% of those were observed once. Clones ranked in the top ten supply less than 15% of the sample.

The source material was CD8+ T cells sorted from blood, sampled at week 4, from a patient treated with tofacitinib. These receptors were collected from a human donor with alopecia areata.

A word on this clone: This sample includes further DNA sequences coding for the same CDR3. CDR3: CASSIGRGTEAFF. CDR3 coding DNA: TGTGCCAGTAGTATAGGACGGGGAACTGAAGCTTTCTTT. The chain employs TRBV19 and TRBJ1-1; D call uncertain. The CDR3 covers 13 residues. The germline gives CDR1 LNHDA, CDR2 SQIVND (reference sequence). Trimming took 1 base from V and 5 from J, leaving 8 bases between them.

V and J are TRBV7-9 and TRBJ2-1; TRBD2 matches 9 bases. Trimming cost V 1 base and J 0 bases; bases outside gene matches: 7. This CDR3 is built from 18 residues. CDR1 SEHNR and CDR2 FQNEAQ come from the germline V gene (reference sequence). The CDR3 is CASSLEVAGVLSYNEQFF. In DNA form, the CDR3 reads TGTGCCAGCAGCTTAGAAGTAGCGGGAGTACTCTCCTACAATGAGCAGTTCTTC.

The chain couples TRBV4-1 to TRBJ2-2; TRBD1 agrees at 7 bases. V trimming: 6 bases; J trimming: 0 bases; junction bases outside the gene matches: 4. The CDR3 contains 15 residues. Germline CDR1 and CDR2: MGHRA and YSYEKL. The CDR3 reads CASRWGQSNTGELFF. The CDR3 nucleotides are TGCGCCAGCAGGTGGGGACAGTCGAACACCGGGGAGCTGTTTTTT.

The chain couples TRBV19 to TRBJ1-5; a weak D match, TRBD1 (5 bases). V shed 4 bases and J shed 6 bases, with 16 bases lying between them. This CDR3 region has 15 residues. CDR1 is LNHDA, CDR2 SQIVND, per germline (reference sequence). The CDR3 DNA reads as TGTGCCAGTAGTACAGACATCGGGGCTAGTCAGCCCCAGCATTTT. Translating it yields CASSTDIGASQPQHF. The entire variable domain, with the rest obtained from reference TRBV19 and TRBJ1-5, is as follows: DGGITQSPKYLFRKEGQNVTLSCEQNLNHDAMYWYRQDPGQGLRLIYYSQIVNDFQKGDIAEGYSVSREKKESFPLTVTSAQKNPTAFYLCASSTDIGASQPQHFGDGTRLSIL.

The chain uses TRBV6-5 and TRBJ1-1; D is perhaps TRBD1 (6 bases). This CDR3 has 14 residues. Germline-derived CDR1 and CDR2 are MNHEY and SVGAGI. V lost 2 bases and J lost 4, with 11 bases in between. The CDR3 sequence is CASSYGRGTTEAFF. CDR3 nucleotide sequence: TGTGCCAGCAGTTACGGGAGGGGGACCACTGAAGCTTTCTTT.

The chain employs TRBV29-1 and TRBJ2-4, with 7 bases identical to TRBD2. V was clipped by 2 bases and J by 13 bases; unmatched bases: 8. The CDR3 consists of 12 residues. Germline V gives CDR1 SQVTM, CDR2 ANQGSEA. The CDR3 DNA sequence: TGCAGCGTTGAATTGCCAGCGGGGCTCCAGTACTTC. The encoded protein is CSVELPAGLQYF.

The chain combines TRBV21-1 with TRBJ2-7; TRBD1, the table's D call, lacks a check against the DNA. TRBV21-1 is described as a pseudogene. The CDR3 consists of 17 residues. The CDR3 region is CASSKEPNQGTRYEQYF. In DNA, the CDR3 is TGTGCCAGCAGCAAGGAACCTAATCAGGGGACCCGATACGAGCAGTACTTC.

This chain uses TRBV11-3 with TRBJ2-7; 10 positions agree with TRBD2. V was clipped by 6 bases and J by 2 bases; unmatched bases: 7. The CDR3 length is 15 residues. Per the germline V gene, CDR1 is SGHNT and CDR2 is YENEEA. The CDR3: CASSNSLAGPYEQYF. CDR3 nucleotides: TGTGCCAGCAGTAACTCACTAGCGGGGCCCTACGAGCAGTACTTC.

V and J are TRBV18 and TRBJ2-7; 8 nucleotides align to TRBD1. Germline CDR1 and CDR2: KGHSH and LQKENI. The CDR3 length is 16 residues. The trim removed 6 bases at V and 4 bases at J, leaving 14 bases unmatched. The CDR3 sequence: CASSQLTGEVSYEQYF. The CDR3, as DNA: TGTGCCAGCTCCCAACTGACAGGGGAGGTATCGTACGAGCAGTACTTC.

V usage is TRBV7-9 and J usage is TRBJ2-3; D gene ambiguous. V lost 5 bases and J lost 4, with 10 bases in between. Germline lookup yields CDR1 SEHNR and CDR2 FQNEAQ (reference sequence). The CDR3 loop spans 13 amino acids. CDR3 region: CASSHVIADTQYF. The CDR3 DNA follows: TGTGCCAGCAGCCACGTGATAGCAGATACGCAGTATTTT.